This T cell receptor beta chain was identified in a study of beta chain features in type 1 diabetes. The study, taken as a whole, reports: The analysis here could not establish whether HLA type shapes TCRB rearrangement. For Type 1 diabetes patients, all four CD4+ subsets carried TCRB CDR3s that were moderately but significantly shorter.

Details on this clone: Antigen specificity is unknown.

Blood was collected once per donor into heparin, averaging approximately 0.12 L. Expressed TCRB transcripts were sequenced after all isolated RNA was converted to cDNA. Libraries were prepared by immunoSEQ multiplex PCR; TCRdb keeps only in-frame clonotypes and omits some of them. The data show approximately 250,000 clones, roughly a tenth seen once. The sequence came from a young man with type 1 diabetes. The sequenced sample was naive CD4+ T cells from blood.

DNA for the CDR3: TGTGCCAGCAGTTACTCGACCACAGGCCAAGAGACCCAGTACTTC. As protein: CASSYSTTGQETQYF. J is TRBJ2-5 and V is TRBV6-6; tentatively, D is TRBD1 (5 bases). Trimming cost V 0 bases and J 1 base, with 9 bases left between them. There are 15 residues in the CDR3. Germline V gene sequence: CDR1 MNHNY, CDR2 SVGAGI (reference sequence).